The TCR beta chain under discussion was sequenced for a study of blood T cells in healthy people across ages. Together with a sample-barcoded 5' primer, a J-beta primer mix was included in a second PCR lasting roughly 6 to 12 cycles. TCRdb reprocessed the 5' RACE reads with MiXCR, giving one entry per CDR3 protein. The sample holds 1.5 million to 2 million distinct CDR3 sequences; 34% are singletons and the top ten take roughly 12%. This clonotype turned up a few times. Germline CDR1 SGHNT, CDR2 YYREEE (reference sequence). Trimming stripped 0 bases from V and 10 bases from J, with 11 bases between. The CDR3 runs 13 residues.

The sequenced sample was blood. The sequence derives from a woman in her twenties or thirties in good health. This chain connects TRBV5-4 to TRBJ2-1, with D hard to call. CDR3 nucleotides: TGTGCCAGCAGCTTGGGCAGGACGCCCGAGCAGTTCTTC. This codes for CASSLGRTPEQFF.